This record concerns one T cell receptor (beta chain) sequence. What it binds is unknown. The time point denotes: week 11, during vaccination. Every vaccination contained 300 ug of the mutant IDH1 20-mer peptide and was paired with topical imiquimod. Germline CDR1 is KGHSH and CDR2 is LQKENI. The CDR3 has 13 amino acids. Unmatched junction bases numbered 3, after V lost 1 base and J lost 9 bases. The record originates from a study of a mutant IDH1 vaccine in newly diagnosed glioma. Study-level information: Patients received vaccination from 4-6 weeks after radiotherapy alone, or with temozolomide cycles. Earlier treatment was radiotherapy, temozolomide, or both, with most getting both. Patients under treatment included about 60% males and approximately 40% females and had a mean age of around 40 years.

This table comes from immunoSEQ multiplex PCR, and its TCRdb copy is limited to in-frame clones, with some not included. The data show about 130,000 clones, around 77% seen once. Study-wide results and caveats: Pseudoprogression seemed unrelated to changes in top peripheral T cell clonotypes.

This chain uses TRBV18 with TRBJ2-1; 7 bases agree with TRBD1. The sequence derives from a man in his forties or fifties with glioma. Here the sequenced sample was PBMCs, taken from a glioma patient whose treatment included an IDH1 peptide vaccine. The DNA for the CDR3 is TGTGCCAGCTCACCACTACCAGGGGGTGAGCAGTTCTTC. As protein: CASSPLPGGEQFF.